This T cell receptor beta chain was retrieved from a study of regulatory T cells in long-lasting Graves disease. Study-wide points: Patients whose Graves' disease persisted exhibited lower TCR diversity than those newly diagnosed.

This clonotype came up many times. Its cognate antigen is unknown. The germline gives CDR1 SGHRS, CDR2 YFSETQ. This CDR3 is 15 amino acids long. The V and J ends lost 0 bases and 7 bases, in that order; junction bases with no gene match: 4. HTBI primers from iRepertoire and Arm-PCR of CDR3 regions yielded the TCR beta libraries. In the authors' workflow: Spanning all samples, the identified segments comprised around 62 TRBV and around 13 TRBJ. TCRdb recomputed calls from the multiplex PCR reads with MiXCR, one row per CDR3 protein. The authors' filters were not applied to this entry. Of more than 450,000 distinct CDR3 sequences listed, about 12% are singletons. The time point: newly diagnosed GD, antithyroid drugs for less than 3 months. PBMC RNA was the source of the TCR library. The sample was also linked to a second study, of T cells in Graves' hyperthyroidism and ophthalmopathy.

This sequence originates from a woman younger than 45 with Graves disease. The sequenced sample was peripheral blood mononuclear cells (PBMCs), obtained at new diagnosis, from a patient treated with antithyroid drugs. This chain links TRBV5-1 with TRBJ1-6; 7 bases fit TRBD1. The DNA for the CDR3 is TGCGCCAGCAGCTTGGGTGACAGGGAGAATTCACCCCTCCACTTT. Amino acid sequence: CASSLGDRENSPLHF. The full variable domain, its missing parts supplied by reference TRBV5-1 and TRBJ1-6, is KAGVTQTPRYLIKTRGQQVTLSCSPISGHRSVSWYQQTPGQGLQFLFEYFSETQRNKGNFPGRFSGRQFSNSRSEMNVSTLELGDSALYLCASSLGDRENSPLHFGNGTRLTVT.